These 3 T cell receptor beta chains were sequenced from one sample in a study of cytomegalovirus exposure and HLA in healthy donors. 60 Vbeta and 13 Jbeta primers were used in PCR. Sequencing used immunoSEQ multiplex PCR; TCRdb keeps in-frame clones, though not all of them. The repertoire holds some 200,000 clones, with approximately 11% as singletons. The source material was PBMCs. The source of these receptors is a middle-aged man in good health and CMV-seropositive.

This clone has more than one count but fewer than ten. The chain carries TRBV7-9 and TRBJ2-1, with 10 bases lining up with TRBD2. J lost 3 bases, V lost 3 bases, and 2 bases had no gene match. This CDR3 contains 15 residues. Germline CDR1 reads SEHNR; CDR2 reads FQNEAQ (reference sequence). The chain's CDR3 is CASSLGTSDYNEQFF. The CDR3 DNA reads as TGTGCCAGCAGCTTGGGGACTAGCGACTACAATGAGCAGTTCTTC.

This clone was observed a few times. The chain employs TRBV10-2 and TRBJ2-5; 8 bases align to TRBD2. V lost 6 bases to trimming and J lost 0 bases; unmatched junction nucleotides: 9. From germline, CDR1 is WSHSY and CDR2 SAAADI. The CDR3 runs 16 residues. The CDR3 here is CASRDLQRGHQETQYF. The DNA for the CDR3 is TGCGCCAGCAGGGACCTGCAGCGGGGGCACCAAGAGACCCAGTACTTC.

The V call is TRBV13, the J call TRBJ2-2; 7 bases fit TRBD1. V shed 5 bases and J 5 bases; nucleotides not matched to a gene: 11. The CDR3 sequence is 16 residues long. Germline V gives CDR1 PRHDT, CDR2 FYEKMQ (reference sequence). CDR3: CASSPGRGRGTGELFF. The CDR3, as DNA: TGTGCCAGCAGCCCTGGAAGGGGGCGCGGGACCGGGGAGCTGTTTTTT.